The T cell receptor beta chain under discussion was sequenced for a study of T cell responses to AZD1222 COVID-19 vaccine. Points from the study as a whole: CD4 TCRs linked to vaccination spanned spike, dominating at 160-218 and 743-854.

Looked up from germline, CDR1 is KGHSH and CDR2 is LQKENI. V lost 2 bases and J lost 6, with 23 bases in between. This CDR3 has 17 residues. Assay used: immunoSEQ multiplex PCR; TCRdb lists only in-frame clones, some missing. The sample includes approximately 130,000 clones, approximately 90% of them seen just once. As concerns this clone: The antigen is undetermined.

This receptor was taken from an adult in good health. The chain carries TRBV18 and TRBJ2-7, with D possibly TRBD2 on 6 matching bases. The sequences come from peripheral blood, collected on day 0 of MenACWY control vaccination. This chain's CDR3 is CASSPIEASEVPIEQYF. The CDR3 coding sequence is TGTGCCAGCTCACCAATAGAGGCTAGCGAGGTCCCTATCGAGCAGTACTTC.